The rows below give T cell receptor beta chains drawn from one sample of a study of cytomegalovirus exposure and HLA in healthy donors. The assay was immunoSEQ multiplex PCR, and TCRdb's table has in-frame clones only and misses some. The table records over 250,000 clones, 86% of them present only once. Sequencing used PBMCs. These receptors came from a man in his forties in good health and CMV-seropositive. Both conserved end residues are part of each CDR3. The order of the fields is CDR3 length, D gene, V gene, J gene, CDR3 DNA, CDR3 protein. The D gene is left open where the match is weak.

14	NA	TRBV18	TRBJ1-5	TGTGCCAGCTCCCCCAATCCCCGGGATCAGCCCCAGCATTTT	CASSPNPRDQPQHF
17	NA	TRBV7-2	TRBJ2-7	TGTGCCAGCAGGTCAGCGCCCCGGGGAAGAATTACCTACGAGCAGTACTTC	CASRSAPRGRITYEQYF
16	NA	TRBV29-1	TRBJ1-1	TGCAGCGTACTTCAGGGTGACCGGGTCCTCAACACTGAAGCTTTCTTT	CSVLQGDRVLNTEAFF
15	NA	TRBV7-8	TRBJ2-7	TGTGCCAGCAGCTTAGCGGGGGGGCAAGGCGACGAGCAGTACTTC	CASSLAGGQGDEQYF
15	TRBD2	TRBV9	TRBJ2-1	TGTGCCAGCAGCGGTGGGACTAGCGGGAGTGGTGAGCAGTTCTTC	CASSGGTSGSGEQFF
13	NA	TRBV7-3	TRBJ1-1	TGTGCCAGCAGCCTACACAGGGACACTGAAGCTTTCTTT	CASSLHRDTEAFF
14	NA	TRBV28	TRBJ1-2	TGTGCCAGCACGGGGGGCGCGAGTAACTATGGCTACACCTTC	CASTGGASNYGYTF
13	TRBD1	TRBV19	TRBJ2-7	TGTGCCAGTAGTCAGACAGGGGGCAACGAGCAGTACTTC	CASSQTGGNEQYF
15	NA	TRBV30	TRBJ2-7	TGTGCCTGGACTACGGGAGGGGGCGGATACTACGAGCAGTACTTC	CAWTTGGGGYYEQYF
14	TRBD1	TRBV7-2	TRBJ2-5	TGTGCCAGCAGCCGGACAGGGGGTTACGAGACCCAGTACTTC	CASSRTGGYETQYF
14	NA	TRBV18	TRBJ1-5	TGTGCCAGCTCGTCCTCCCAGGACTATCAGCCCCAGCATTTT	CASSSSQDYQPQHF
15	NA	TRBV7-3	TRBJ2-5	TGTGCCAGCAGCCGCGCTGGGGCTACCCAAGAGACCCAGTACTTC	CASSRAGATQETQYF